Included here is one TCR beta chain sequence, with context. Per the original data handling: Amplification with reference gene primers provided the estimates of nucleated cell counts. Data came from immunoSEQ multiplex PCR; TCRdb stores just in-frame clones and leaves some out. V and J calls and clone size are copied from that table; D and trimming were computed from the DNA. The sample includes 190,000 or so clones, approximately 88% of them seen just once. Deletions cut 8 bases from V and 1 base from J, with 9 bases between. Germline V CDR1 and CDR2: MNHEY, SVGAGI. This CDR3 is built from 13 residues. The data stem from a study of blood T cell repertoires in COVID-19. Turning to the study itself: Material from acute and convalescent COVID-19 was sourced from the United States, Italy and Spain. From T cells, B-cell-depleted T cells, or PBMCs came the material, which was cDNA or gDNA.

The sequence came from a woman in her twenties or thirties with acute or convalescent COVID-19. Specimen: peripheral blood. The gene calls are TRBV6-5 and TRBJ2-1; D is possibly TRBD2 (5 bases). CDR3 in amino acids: CASRERSYNEQFF. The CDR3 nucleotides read TGTGCCAGCCGCGAGCGGTCCTACAATGAGCAGTTCTTC.